The rows below give T cell receptor beta chains drawn from one sample of a study of blood T cell repertoires in COVID-19. Assay used: immunoSEQ multiplex PCR; TCRdb lists only in-frame clones, some missing. The profile shows around 470,000 clones, roughly nine tenths of them singletons. Sequenced: peripheral blood. All receptors derive from a young man with COVID-19, enrolled during active disease. The CDR3 runs from the conserved cysteine through the conserved F or W. Each record gives: J gene, clone size, V gene, D gene, CDR3 protein, CDR3 DNA. A D gene is named only where the DNA matches it firmly. Clone size, where shown, is once, few, many, or a class for clones that have expanded.

TRBJ2-1	.	TRBV10-2	TRBD2	CASSEVAGLGYNEQFF	TGCGCCAGCAGTGAGGTAGCGGGCTTGGGATACAATGAGCAGTTCTTC
TRBJ2-1	.	TRBV6-5	.	CASSYFRELKNEQFF	TGTGCCAGCAGTTACTTCCGGGAGTTAAAGAATGAGCAGTTCTTC
TRBJ1-2	.	TRBV9	TRBD1	CASKATGAYGYTF	TGTGCCAGCAAAGCCACAGGGGCCTATGGCTACACCTTC
TRBJ2-7	.	TRBV12-3/TRBV12-4	.	CASSGVEGQYF	TGTGCCAGCAGTGGCGTTGAGGGGCAGTACTTC
TRBJ1-4	.	TRBV5-1	TRBD1	CASRQTGVNEKLFF	TGCGCCAGCAGACAGACAGGGGTTAATGAAAAACTGTTTTTT
TRBJ1-4	.	TRBV21-1	.	CASSPLTGKVEKLFF	TGTGCCAGCAGCCCCTTGACAGGGAAAGTGGAAAAACTGTTTTTT
TRBJ2-3	.	TRBV5-1	.	CASSRAASTDTQYF	TGCGCCAGCAGCAGAGCGGCGAGCACAGATACGCAGTATTTT
TRBJ2-7	.	TRBV18	.	CASSQYREDEQYF	TGTGCCAGCTCACAATACAGGGAAGACGAGCAGTACTTC
TRBJ2-7	.	TRBV7-2	TRBD2	CASKREGIRGEQYF	TGTGCCAGCAAACGGGAGGGGATTAGGGGCGAGCAGTACTTC
TRBJ2-7	.	TRBV4-1	TRBD1	CASSQVRGQGTYEQYF	TGCGCCAGCAGCCAAGTTCGGGGACAGGGGACCTACGAGCAGTACTTC
TRBJ2-3	.	TRBV29-1	.	CSVGTFTDTQYF	TGCAGCGTTGGGACATTCACAGATACGCAGTATTTT
TRBJ2-5	.	TRBV6-5	TRBD2	CASSYSTSGGLETQYF	TGTGCCAGCAGTTACTCGACTAGCGGGGGGTTGGAGACCCAGTACTTC
TRBJ2-2	few	TRBV27	TRBD2	CASSPGLAGGPRMGELFF	TGTGCCAGCAGTCCAGGACTAGCGGGAGGGCCGAGAATGGGGGAGCTGTTTTTT
TRBJ1-5	.	TRBV3-1/TRBV3-2	TRBD1	CASSRDRRTGPQHF	TGTGCCAGCAGCCGGGACAGGCGGACGGGGCCCCAGCATTTT
TRBJ2-1	.	TRBV23-1	.	CASSQGESYNEQFF	TGCGCCAGCAGTCAAGGGGAGTCCTACAATGAGCAGTTCTTC
TRBJ2-4	.	TRBV7-3	.	CASSLYVPEGRKNIQYF	TGTGCCAGCAGCTTATACGTACCGGAGGGTCGAAAAAACATTCAGTACTTC
TRBJ2-1	.	TRBV2	.	CASSDGGAGYNEQFF	TGTGCCAGCAGTGATGGGGGGGCTGGCTACAATGAGCAGTTCTTC
TRBJ2-2	.	TRBV4-1	TRBD2	CASSQGRASGSSGELFF	TGCGCCAGCAGCCAAGGTCGAGCTAGCGGGAGTTCCGGGGAGCTGTTTTTT
TRBJ2-7	few	TRBV6-5	.	CASSYSPPGRGGEQYF	TGTGCCAGCAGTTACTCCCCCCCCGGCAGGGGCGGAGAGCAGTACTTC
TRBJ2-3	.	TRBV24-1	.	CATSDLQTGRTDTQYF	TGTGCCACCAGTGACCTCCAGACAGGCCGCACAGATACGCAGTATTTT
TRBJ2-7	.	TRBV12-3/TRBV12-4	.	CASRAGSNEQYF	TGTGCCAGCAGGGCAGGCAGCAACGAGCAGTACTTC
TRBJ1-2	once	TRBV25-1	TRBD1	CASSEPGTGANLNYGYTF	TGTGCCAGCAGTGAGCCCGGGACAGGGGCAAATCTCAACTATGGCTACACCTTC
TRBJ2-7	once	TRBV14	TRBD1	CASSQDQWRTGQVFYEQYF	TGTGCCAGCAGCCAAGATCAGTGGAGAACAGGACAGGTTTTCTACGAGCAGTACTTC
TRBJ2-2	.	TRBV5-1	.	CASQRLQGSTGELFF	TGCGCCAGCCAGAGACTACAGGGTTCCACCGGGGAGCTGTTTTTT
TRBJ2-1	.	TRBV7-9	.	CASSLVGDNEQFF	TGTGCCAGCAGCTTAGTTGGAGACAATGAGCAGTTCTTC
TRBJ2-5	.	TRBV7-2	.	CASSLSSRETQYF	TGTGCCAGCAGCTTATCGTCGAGAGAGACCCAGTACTTC
TRBJ2-2	.	TRBV4-1	.	CASSQRAGTPNTGELFF	TGCGCCAGCAGCCAGAGGGCCGGGACACCGAACACCGGGGAGCTGTTTTTT
TRBJ2-1	.	TRBV29-1	TRBD2	CSVVSLAANEQFF	TGCAGCGTTGTATCTCTAGCGGCCAATGAGCAGTTCTTC
TRBJ1-3	.	TRBV5-4	.	CASSLDGGNTIYF	TGTGCCAGCAGCTTGGACGGGGGGAACACCATATATTTT
TRBJ1-6	few	TRBV3-1/TRBV3-2	.	CASSPTGSGSPLHF	TGTGCCAGCAGTCCCACAGGGTCTGGTTCACCCCTCCACTTT
TRBJ1-1	.	TRBV1	.	CTSSQDVEGASVAFF	TGCACCAGCAGCCAAGATGTCGAGGGGGCGAGCGTAGCTTTCTTT
TRBJ1-1	.	TRBV6-5	.	CASSPTQTSNTEAFF	TGTGCCAGCAGTCCGACCCAGACATCGAACACTGAAGCTTTCTTT
TRBJ2-3	.	TRBV27	.	CASRTSRDSRTDTQYF	TGTGCCAGCAGAACCTCCCGGGACTCCCGCACAGATACGCAGTATTTT
TRBJ1-2	.	TRBV6-1	.	CASSEARRTSVYGYTF	TGTGCCAGCAGTGAAGCGCGCAGGACTTCGGTCTATGGCTACACCTTC
TRBJ2-2	.	TRBV7-3	.	CASSTGNTGELFF	TGTGCCAGCAGCACAGGAAACACCGGGGAGCTGTTTTTT
TRBJ1-5	.	TRBV18	.	CASSPASGSNQPQHF	TGTGCCAGCTCACCTGCCTCAGGTAGCAATCAGCCCCAGCATTTT
TRBJ2-7	.	TRBV5-1	TRBD2	CASSLVGLAENYEQYF	TGCGCCAGCAGCTTGGTTGGGCTAGCGGAGAACTACGAGCAGTACTTC
TRBJ1-2	.	TRBV9	TRBD1	CASSSAGTGDGYTF	TGTGCCAGCAGCTCAGCCGGGACAGGGGACGGCTACACCTTC